Below, 18 T cell receptor beta chains from the same sample are listed, as sequenced in a study of PD-L1 blockade in urothelial cancer. TCRdb's copy holds only in-frame clones and misses some; the assay was immunoSEQ multiplex PCR. The data contain some 77,000 clones, 87% of them singletons. Sequenced here: PBMCs, sampled around atezolizumab (anti-PD-L1) treatment. The receptors derive from a woman aged 70 to 79 with urothelial cancer.

The V call is TRBV5-1, the J call TRBJ2-1; 8 nucleotides align to TRBD1. V dropped 4 bases and J dropped 6; count of bases not matched to a gene: 12. The CDR3 spans 16 residues. Germline CDR1 is SGHRS and CDR2 is YFSETQ. CDR3 sequence (DNA): TGCGCCAGCAGCCCTGGACAGGGAAGTATGGGCAATGAGCAGTTCTTC. The encoded protein is CASSPGQGSMGNEQFF.

This chain uses TRBV4-2 with TRBJ2-3; D possibly corresponds to TRBD2 (6 bases). This CDR3 spans 13 amino acids. Trimming took 0 bases from V and 6 from J, leaving 7 bases between them. Germline V CDR1 and CDR2: LGHNA, YNFKEQ. The DNA for the CDR3 is TGTGCCAGCAGCCAAGATCGGGAGGATACGCAGTATTTT. The encoded protein is CASSQDREDTQYF.

The V and J genes are TRBV29-1 and TRBJ2-1; 11 nucleotides align to TRBD2. V shed 5 bases and J 4 bases; nucleotides not matched to a gene: 4. Germline assignment: CDR1 SQVTM and CDR2 ANQGSEA. The CDR3 is made up of 14 amino acids. The CDR3 DNA follows: TGCAGCGTTAGGATAGCGGGAGGGTACAATGAGCAGTTCTTC. Translated: CSVRIAGGYNEQFF.

The chain is built from TRBV7-2 and TRBJ2-7; 14 nucleotides agree with TRBD2. The junction had 8 bases not matched to a gene; V was cut back by 3 bases and J by 4 bases. The CDR3 sequence is 17 residues long. Germline CDR1 SGHTA, CDR2 FQGNSA. For the CDR3, the DNA is TGTGCCAGCAGCTTTAGAGCCGGGACTAGCGGGAGTTACGAGCAGTACTTC. Its translation: CASSFRAGTSGSYEQYF.

This clone occurred a few times. The chain is built from TRBV9 and TRBJ2-1, with 7 bases that match TRBD1. CDR1 SGDLS and CDR2 YYNGEE come from the germline V gene. The CDR3 spans 16 residues. V trimming: 0 bases; J trimming: 5 bases; junction bases outside the gene matches: 8. The CDR3: CASSVDPGQLNNEQFF. As DNA, the CDR3 is TGTGCCAGCAGCGTAGACCCGGGACAGCTCAACAATGAGCAGTTCTTC. Supplemented by reference TRBV9 and TRBJ2-1, the full variable domain reads DSGVTQTPKHLITATGQRVTLRCSPRSGDLSVYWYQQSLDQGLQFLIQYYNGEERAKGNILERFSAQQFPDLHSELNLSSLELGDSALYFCASSVDPGQLNNEQFFGPGTRLTVL.

This chain uses TRBV7-9 with TRBJ2-7; D might be TRBD1 (6 bases). The CDR3 contains 13 residues. The germline gives CDR1 SEHNR, CDR2 FQNEAQ (reference sequence). Trimming cost V 4 bases and J 3 bases, with 10 bases left between them. CDR3 DNA sequence: TGTGCCAGCAGCTCCCCGGACAGCTACGAGCAGTACTTC. This encodes CASSSPDSYEQYF.

This clone came up a few times. The J gene is TRBJ2-3, the V gene TRBV7-9; TRBD2 is a possible D gene (6 bases). This CDR3 has 16 residues. Trimming stripped 3 bases from V and 6 bases from J, with 19 bases between. Germline V gives CDR1 SEHNR, CDR2 FQNEAQ (reference sequence). The CDR3 here is CASSFPSGGISDTQYF. The CDR3 region has the DNA TGTGCCAGCAGCTTTCCCTCGGGCGGGATATCTGATACGCAGTATTTT.

The V and J genes are TRBV9 and TRBJ2-2; D is perhaps TRBD2 (5 bases). V was trimmed by 0 bases and J by 0 bases, leaving 12 bases between them. Germline V gives CDR1 SGDLS, CDR2 YYNGEE. This CDR3 spans 17 amino acids. CDR3 bases: TGTGCCAGCAGCGTAGAAGGAGCGGTCGCGAACACCGGGGAGCTGTTTTTT. Its translation is CASSVEGAVANTGELFF.

This sequence joins TRBV28 and TRBJ2-6; TRBD2 matches 7 bases. Germline V gene data show CDR1 as MDHEN and CDR2 as SYDVKM. CDR3 length: 17 residues. With V trimmed by 10 bases and J by 0 bases, 12 bases remained unmatched. CDR3 bases: TGTGCCATCCAAAGCGGGGCCGCAGGCTCTGGGGCCAACGTCCTGACTTTC. Translated: CAIQSGAAGSGANVLTF.

V gene TRBV7-9 combines with J gene TRBJ2-7; possibly TRBD1 for D (6 bases). CDR1 SEHNR and CDR2 FQNEAQ come from the germline V gene (reference sequence). This CDR3 comprises 17 residues. The V and J ends lost 5 bases and 4 bases respectively, with 24 bases between them. CDR3 in DNA: TGTGCCAGCAGCCTATTTACAGGGTTTCATTTTGGTTACGAGCAGTACTTC. Amino acids: CASSLFTGFHFGYEQYF.

The chain carries TRBV11-3 and TRBJ2-7; 7 bases map to TRBD1. The V segment lost 5 bases and the J segment 2 bases; nucleotides outside the gene matches: 6. CDR3 length: 14 residues. CDR1 SGHNT and CDR2 YENEEA come from the germline V gene. The CDR3 here is CASSPTGAPYEQYF. The CDR3 region has the DNA TGTGCCAGCAGCCCTACAGGGGCCCCCTACGAGCAGTACTTC.

The chain links TRBV10-1 to TRBJ1-2; a possible D gene is TRBD1 (6 bases). CDR1 is WNHNN, CDR2 SYGVQD, per germline (reference sequence). The CDR3 extends over 13 amino acids. The V gene lost 2 bases and the J gene lost 7 bases, with 11 bases spanning the gap. The CDR3 loop reads CASSEVRDTGYTF. The CDR3, as DNA: TGCGCCAGCAGTGAGGTACGGGACACTGGCTACACCTTC.

This clone was seen a handful of times. The V call is TRBV7-2, the J call TRBJ1-3; D gene uncertain. The CDR3 spans 16 residues. The germline V and J ends were trimmed by 1 base and 3 bases, with 13 bases remaining between them. The V gene's germline CDR1 is SGHTA and CDR2 FQGNSA. The CDR3 DNA reads as TGTGCCAGCAGCTTAGGAGGTGGCCGGGTTGGAAACACCATATATTTT. Its protein product is CASSLGGGRVGNTIYF.

The chain couples TRBV6-1 to TRBJ2-1, with 8 bases lining up with TRBD1. Germline V gene lookup returns CDR1 MNHNS and CDR2 SASEGT. Trimming removed 0 bases from V and 6 bases from J; junction bases left unmatched: 7. This CDR3 comprises 16 residues. The chain's CDR3 is CASSEAQGARRNEQFF. The CDR3 DNA reads as TGTGCCAGCAGTGAAGCGCAGGGGGCCAGGCGCAATGAGCAGTTCTTC.

The chain uses TRBV19 and TRBJ2-5; 10 bases align to TRBD1. The germline V gene encodes CDR1 LNHDA and CDR2 SQIVND (reference sequence). CDR3 length: 16 amino acids. J gave up 5 bases and V 2 bases, and 8 bases lay outside the gene matches. The CDR3: CASSIMAGGQGETQYF. The CDR3 coding sequence is TGTGCCAGTAGTATAATGGCGGGGGGACAGGGGGAGACCCAGTACTTC.

The chain carries TRBV6-6 and TRBJ1-3, with 8 bases lining up with TRBD1. Per germline, CDR1 MNHNY and CDR2 SVGAGI (reference sequence). V gave up 2 bases and J gave up 0 bases; unmatched junction bases: 0. This CDR3 spans 15 amino acids. In DNA form, the CDR3 reads TGTGCCAGCAGTTACACAGGGGGCTCTGGAAACACCATATATTTT. Its protein product is CASSYTGGSGNTIYF.

This chain uses TRBV7-6 with TRBJ1-1; TRBD1 agrees at 7 bases. V gave up 1 base and J gave up 2 bases; unmatched junction bases: 4. The CDR3 extends over 15 amino acids. CDR1 is SGHVS, CDR2 FNYEAQ, per germline. For the CDR3, the DNA is TGTGCCAGCAGCTTAGGTGTAGGGGGCAACACTGAAGCTTTCTTT. This sequence encodes CASSLGVGGNTEAFF.

This sequence joins TRBV4-1 and TRBJ1-4; D is ambiguous. This CDR3 spans 13 amino acids. Trimming took 3 bases from V and 8 from J, leaving 10 bases between them. CDR1 and CDR2 (germline): MGHRA, YSYEKL. DNA of the CDR3: TGCGCCAGCAGCCAGGAGGGAACGGAAAAACTGTTTTTT. Amino acids: CASSQEGTEKLFF.